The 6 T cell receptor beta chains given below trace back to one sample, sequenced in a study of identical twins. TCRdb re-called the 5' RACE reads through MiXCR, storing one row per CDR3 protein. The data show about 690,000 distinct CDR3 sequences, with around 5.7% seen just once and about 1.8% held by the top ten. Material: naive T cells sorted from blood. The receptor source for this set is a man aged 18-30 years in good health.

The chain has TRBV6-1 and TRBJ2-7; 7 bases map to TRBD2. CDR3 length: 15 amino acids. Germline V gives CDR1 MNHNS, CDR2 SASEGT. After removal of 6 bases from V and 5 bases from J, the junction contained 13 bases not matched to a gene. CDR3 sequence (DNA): TGTGCCAGCAGGGACCGACTAGCCAATCGTAACGAGCAGTACTTC. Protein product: CASRDRLANRNEQYF.

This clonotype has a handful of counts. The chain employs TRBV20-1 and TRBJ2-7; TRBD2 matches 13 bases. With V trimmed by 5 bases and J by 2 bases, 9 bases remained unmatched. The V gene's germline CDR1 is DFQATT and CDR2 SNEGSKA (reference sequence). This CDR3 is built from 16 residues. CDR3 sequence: CSAETPGLAGTYEQYF. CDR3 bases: TGCAGTGCTGAAACTCCGGGACTAGCGGGGACCTACGAGCAGTACTTC.

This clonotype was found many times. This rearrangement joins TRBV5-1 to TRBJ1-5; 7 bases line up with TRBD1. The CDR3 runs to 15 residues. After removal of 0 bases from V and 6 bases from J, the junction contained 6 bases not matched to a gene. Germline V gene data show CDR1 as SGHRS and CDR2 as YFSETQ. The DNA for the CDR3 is TGCGCCAGCAGCTTGGGACCGAGGGGGCTTCAGCCCCAGCATTTT. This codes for CASSLGPRGLQPQHF.

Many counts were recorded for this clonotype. This chain's CDR3 is CSVLAPNKNYGYTF. Written as DNA, the CDR3 is TGCAGCGTTCTAGCCCCGAACAAAAATTATGGCTACACCTTC. The genes are TRBV29-1 and TRBJ1-2; D is uncertain. Trimming stripped 5 bases from V and 5 bases from J, with 18 bases between. The V gene's germline CDR1 is SQVTM and CDR2 ANQGSEA. The CDR3 contains 14 residues. The whole variable domain, remainder taken from reference TRBV29-1 and TRBJ1-2, is SAVISQKPSRDICQRGTSLTIQCQVDSQVTMMFWYRQQPGQSLTLIATANQGSEATYESGFVIDKFPISRPNLTFSTLTVSNMSPEDSSIYLCSVLAPNKNYGYTFGSGTRLTVV.

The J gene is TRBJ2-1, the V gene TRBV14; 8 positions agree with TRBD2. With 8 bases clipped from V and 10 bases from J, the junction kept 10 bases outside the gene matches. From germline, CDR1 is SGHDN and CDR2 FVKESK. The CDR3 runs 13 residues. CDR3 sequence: CASGRNSGVEQFF. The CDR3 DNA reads TGTGCCAGCGGAAGGAATAGCGGGGTAGAGCAGTTCTTC.

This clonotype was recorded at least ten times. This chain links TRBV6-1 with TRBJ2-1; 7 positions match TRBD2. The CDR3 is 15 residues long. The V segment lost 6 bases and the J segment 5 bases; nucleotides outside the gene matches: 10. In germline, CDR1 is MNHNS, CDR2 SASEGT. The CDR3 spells CASSTLSGINNEQFF. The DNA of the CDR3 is TGTGCCAGCAGCACCCTCAGCGGGATCAACAATGAGCAGTTCTTC.